This record covers a single TCR beta chain. Its antigen is undetermined. Expressed TCRB transcripts were sequenced, since all the RNA that had been isolated was reverse transcribed. Profiled with immunoSEQ multiplex PCR; TCRdb holds only in-frame clones, not every one. The table lists 200,000 to 300,000 clones, approximately 11% of them singletons. Blood was collected once per donor into heparin, averaging around 120 mL. The source of the sample is a study of beta chain features in type 1 diabetes. General study results and limits: All four CD4+ subsets of Type 1 diabetes patients contained TCRB CDR3s that were moderately but significantly shorter.

Trimming cost V 5 bases and J 4 bases, with 11 bases left between them. This CDR3 contains 13 residues. Germline CDR1 SEHNR, CDR2 FQNEAQ (reference sequence). This TCR derives from a man aged 30 to 39 with type 1 diabetes. The rearrangement joins TRBV7-9 to TRBJ1-2; D may be TRBD1 (5 bases). What was sequenced was naive CD4+ T cells from blood. The CDR3 region is CASSERQSYGYTF. CDR3 coding DNA: TGTGCCAGCAGCGAAAGACAGTCCTATGGCTACACCTTC.